This record concerns one T cell receptor beta chain sequence. The V gene end was trimmed by 5 bases and the J gene end by 1 base; junction bases not matched to a gene: 6. CDR3 length: 17 residues. Per germline, CDR1 SGHVS and CDR2 FNYEAQ. This sample was included in a study of cytotoxic CD8 clonotypes in ibrutinib-treated CLL. Looking at the study overall: Patients: 11 to 12 relapsed/refractory, roughly 14 treatment-naive, 17 IGHV unmutated.

Generated by immunoSEQ multiplex PCR, the TCRdb table keeps only in-frame clones and is missing some. The repertoire holds 160,000 or so clones, with roughly 90% as singletons. The gene calls are TRBV7-6 and TRBJ2-2; the match to TRBD1 covers 11 bases. Specimen: PBMCs, collected at disease progression, from a patient treated with ibrutinib. This clonotype was sampled from a human donor with chronic lymphocytic leukemia. CDR3: CASSPRDRGKNTGELFF. As DNA, the CDR3 is TGTGCCAGCAGCCCTCGGGACAGGGGGAAGAACACCGGGGAGCTGTTTTTT.